Shown below are 10 T cell receptor beta chains from a single sample sequenced in a study of T cell responses to AZD1222 COVID-19 vaccine. Produced via immunoSEQ multiplex PCR; TCRdb's table is partial and in-frame only. The sample lists 100,000 or so clones; over 75% were seen once. The specimen was peripheral blood, collected on day 0 of AZD1222 vaccination. These TCRs come from an adult in good health.

The genes are TRBV3-1 (or the pseudogene TRBV3-2) and TRBJ2-3; no firm D call. Germline assignment: CDR1 LGHDT and CDR2 YNNKEL (reference sequence). Trimming took off 0 bases at V and 15 bases at J, with 10 bases between the two ends. This CDR3 has 11 amino acids. CDR3 protein: CASSQDQKRYF. The CDR3, as DNA: TGTGCCAGCAGCCAAGATCAGAAACGATATTTT.

CDR3 bases: TGTGCCAGCAGCCCCGCAGAGGGAGGGGAAAAACTGTTTTTT. It is translated as CASSPAEGGEKLFF. The chain carries TRBV2 and TRBJ1-4; D unresolved. CDR3 length equals 14 residues. V dropped 6 bases and J dropped 8 bases, with 16 bases sitting between them. Per the germline V gene, CDR1 is SNHLY and CDR2 is FYNNEI.

This chain links TRBV27 with TRBJ1-5; D is ambiguous. V lost 1 base to trimming and J lost 4 bases, with 8 bases between them. This CDR3 comprises 14 residues. Germline V lookup: CDR1 MNHEY, CDR2 SMNVEV (reference sequence). CDR3 sequence reads: CASSLYGKNQPQHF. The CDR3 DNA sequence: TGTGCCAGCAGTTTATACGGAAAGAATCAGCCCCAGCATTTT.

CDR3 bases: TGTGCCAGCAGTCAAGGACAGGAGACTGAAGCTTTCTTT. It encodes CASSQGQETEAFF. This chain joins TRBV2 and TRBJ1-1; 7 bases match TRBD1. Trimming took 5 bases from V and 5 from J; bases not matched to a gene: 5. Germline CDR1 reads SNHLY; CDR2 reads FYNNEI. The CDR3 extends over 13 amino acids.

This clone was seen just once. CDR3 protein: CASSATGSTDTQYF. CDR3 DNA: TGTGCCAGCAGCGCTACAGGGTCCACAGATACGCAGTATTTT. This rearrangement joins TRBV2 to TRBJ2-3, with a possible D match to TRBD1 (6 bases). Germline assignment: CDR1 SNHLY and CDR2 FYNNEI. The CDR3 loop spans 14 amino acids. The V gene lost 6 bases and the J gene lost 2 bases, with 12 bases spanning the gap.

The rearrangement joins TRBV7-2 to TRBJ1-2; D remains unclear. The CDR3 totals 13 residues. Between the trimmed V and J ends, which lost 5 bases and 1 base, there was a span of 8 bases. CDR1 and CDR2 (germline): SGHTA, FQGNSA. CDR3: CASSPDGNYGYTF. CDR3 nucleotide sequence: TGTGCCAGCAGCCCGGACGGTAACTATGGCTACACCTTC.

This sequence joins TRBV6-1 and TRBJ2-1; perhaps TRBD1 as D (5 bases). The germline V gene encodes CDR1 MNHNS and CDR2 SASEGT. Between the trimmed V and J ends, which lost 3 bases and 10 bases, there was a span of 13 bases. The CDR3 runs 13 residues. The DNA of the CDR3 is TGTGCCAGCAGTGACGGGCAGTGGGGCGAGCAGTTCTTC. Its translation is CASSDGQWGEQFF.

The chain recombines TRBV7-2 with TRBJ2-7; a weak D match, TRBD2 (6 bases). From germline, CDR1 is SGHTA and CDR2 FQGNSA. Trimming stripped 8 bases from V and 6 bases from J, with 17 bases between. This CDR3 has 13 residues. CDR3: CASSQSAGREQYF. The CDR3 coding sequence is TGTGCCAGCTCGCAGTCGGCGGGGCGCGAGCAGTACTTC.

The rearrangement uses TRBV7-2 and TRBJ2-3; TRBD2 might be the D (6 bases). V gave up 5 bases and J gave up 5 bases, with 17 bases separating them. The CDR3 is 15 amino acids. CDR1 is SGHTA and CDR2 is FQGNSA in the germline V gene. CDR3 region: CASSDRGFPGDTQYF. The DNA of the CDR3 is TGTGCCAGCAGCGACCGGGGGTTCCCGGGAGATACGCAGTATTTT.

The rearrangement links TRBV29-1 to TRBJ1-2; D is unclear. The CDR3 is 13 residues long. Germline lookup yields CDR1 SQVTM and CDR2 ANQGSEA. With 0 bases removed from V and 3 bases from J, the gap between germline ends came to 8 bases. CDR3 nucleotides: TGCAGCGTTGAAGAGGGTGGGGACTATGGCTACACCTTC. Encoded protein: CSVEEGGDYGYTF.